Listed below are T cell receptor beta chains from one sample, sequenced in a study of T cell repertoires in cytomegalovirus infection. TCRdb independently ran MiXCR on the reads; one entry per CDR3 protein. The table includes some 680,000 distinct CDR3 sequences, about 40% detected once. The specimen was PBMCs. Receptors originate from a human donor in good health (CMV status not recorded). Some clones in this sample may be carry-over from other donors' samples. The CDR3 runs from the conserved cysteine through the conserved F or W. D genes are given only for firm matches. Clone size is stated in some rows and not others, as once, few, many or a class when expanded.

V gene	D gene	J gene	clone size	CDR3 protein	CDR3 DNA
TRBV11-3	NA	TRBJ2-3	few	CASSWRDTQYF	TGTGCCAGCAGCTGGAGAGATACGCAGTATTTT
TRBV4-1	NA	TRBJ1-2	few	CASSQVTGNYGYTF	TGCGCCAGCAGCCAAGTCACAGGAAACTATGGCTACACCTTC
TRBV12-3/TRBV12-4	NA	TRBJ1-1	few	CASSWSRGLTEAFF	TGTGCCAGCAGTTGGTCCCGGGGGCTCACTGAAGCTTTCTTT
TRBV28	TRBD1	TRBJ1-5	NA	CASNFPLTGGNQPQHF	TGTGCCAGCAATTTCCCTTTGACAGGGGGCAATCAGCCCCAGCATTTT
TRBV28	NA	TRBJ2-3	few	CASSFVVKPSTDTQYF	TGTGCCAGCAGTTTTGTGGTCAAACCATCCACAGATACGCAGTATTTT
TRBV12-3/TRBV12-4	NA	TRBJ1-2	NA	CASSPAGTYGYTF	TGTGCCAGCAGTCCAGCAGGGACTTATGGCTACACCTTC
TRBV27	NA	TRBJ1-1	NA	CASSLSRAHTEAFF	TGTGCCAGCAGTTTATCGAGGGCGCACACTGAAGCTTTCTTT
TRBV11-2	NA	TRBJ2-5	NA	CDSSPNWRVVETQYF	TGTGACAGCAGCCCCAACTGGAGGGTGGTGGAGACCCAGTACTTC
TRBV24-1	NA	TRBJ2-3	NA	CATSGSGGIYTQYF	TGTGCCACCAGTGGGTCGGGGGGCATATATACGCAGTATTTT
TRBV11-2	NA	TRBJ2-5	NA	CASSSIHGALQETQYF	TGTGCCAGCAGCTCCATACACGGGGCATTACAAGAGACCCAGTACTTC
TRBV12-3/TRBV12-4	NA	TRBJ1-1	many	CASSWGSFGAFF	TGTGCCAGCAGTTGGGGCTCTTTCGGGGCTTTCTTT
TRBV6-8	NA	TRBJ2-7	NA	CASSLGFGGSDEQYF	TGTGCCAGCAGTTTGGGCTTTGGGGGGAGCGACGAGCAGTACTTC
TRBV19	NA	TRBJ2-7	few	CASSLGNRFSPNAYEQYF	TGTGCCAGTAGTCTCGGGAACAGGTTCTCGCCTAACGCCTACGAGCAGTACTTC
TRBV12-3/TRBV12-4	NA	TRBJ1-2	NA	CASRLSDDRDTF	TGTGCCAGCAGGTTATCAGACGATAGGGACACCTTC
TRBV6-2/TRBV6-3	NA	TRBJ1-5	many	CASSYSISGHQPQHF	TGTGCCAGCAGTTACTCGATCTCAGGCCACCAGCCCCAGCATTTT
TRBV7-2	NA	TRBJ2-2	few	CASSLGTYPTGELFF	TGTGCCAGCAGCTTAGGGACTTACCCCACCGGGGAGCTGTTTTTT
TRBV28	TRBD2	TRBJ2-1	many	CASRPLGLAGLYNEQFF	TGTGCCAGCAGACCTTTAGGACTAGCGGGGTTGTACAATGAGCAGTTCTTC
TRBV7-8	NA	TRBJ2-7	many	CASSLAGGGGNEQYF	TGTGCCAGCAGCTTAGCAGGAGGGGGGGGAAACGAGCAGTACTTC
TRBV6-5	TRBD1	TRBJ1-6	NA	CASSYDTGQFNSPLHF	TGTGCCAGCAGTTACGACACGGGACAGTTTAATTCACCCCTCCACTTT
TRBV18	TRBD2	TRBJ2-1	few	CASSQSGRSDNEQFF	TGTGCCAGCTCACAAAGCGGGAGGTCCGACAATGAGCAGTTCTTC
TRBV28	NA	TRBJ2-5	NA	CASSGPGVRETQYF	TGTGCCAGCAGTGGGCCAGGGGTACGGGAGACCCAGTACTTC
TRBV10-2	TRBD2	TRBJ2-3	NA	CASSVTSGVLDTQYF	TGCGCCAGCAGTGTGACTAGCGGGGTCCTAGATACGCAGTATTTT
TRBV30	NA	TRBJ1-1	NA	CAWRDRNTEAFF	TGTGCCTGGAGGGACAGGAACACTGAAGCTTTCTTT
TRBV27	NA	TRBJ2-7	NA	CASSIKPYYEQYF	TGTGCCAGCAGTATTAAACCTTACTACGAGCAGTACTTC
TRBV24-1	NA	TRBJ2-1	few	CATSDLSANEQFF	TGTGCCACCAGTGATTTGAGCGCAAATGAGCAGTTCTTC
TRBV7-8	TRBD1	TRBJ1-5	NA	CSSSPRGGQGSNQPQNF	TGTTCCAGCAGCCCTCGGGGGGGACAGGGGAGCAATCAGCCCCAGAATTTT
TRBV27	NA	TRBJ2-7	few	CASSLSGERSYEQYF	TGTGCCAGCAGCCTATCAGGGGAAAGGTCCTACGAGCAGTACTTC
TRBV27	NA	TRBJ1-5	NA	CASSLRGQSGRPQHF	TGTGCCAGCAGTTTGCGCGGACAGTCGGGCAGGCCCCAGCATTTT
TRBV7-9	NA	TRBJ1-4	NA	CASSYTDRFLEKLFF	TGTGCCAGCAGTTACACCGACAGGTTCCTTGAAAAACTGTTTTTT
TRBV2	TRBD1	TRBJ1-5	NA	CASTGTGGNQPQHF	TGTGCCAGCACAGGAACAGGGGGCAATCAGCCCCAGCATTTT
TRBV4-3	TRBD1	TRBJ1-1	few	CASSLDRAANTEAFF	TGCGCCAGCAGCCTCGACAGGGCGGCGAACACTGAAGCTTTCTTT
TRBV29-1	NA	TRBJ2-7	few	CSVASGYEQYF	TGCAGCGTTGCATCGGGGTACGAGCAGTACTTC
TRBV19	TRBD1	TRBJ1-5	NA	CASTLGQGAQPQHF	TGTGCCAGTACCCTGGGACAGGGGGCCCAGCCCCAGCATTTT
TRBV29-1	NA	TRBJ2-2	few	CSVDGRGNTGELFF	TGCAGCGTTGACGGCCGGGGGAACACCGGGGAGCTGTTTTTT